This T cell receptor (beta chain) was recorded in a study of T cells in Graves' hyperthyroidism and ophthalmopathy. The study, taken as a whole, reports: Most expanded thyroid clonotypes above 0.001 recurred in blood. Ophthalmopathy and stable hyperthyroidism were told apart by a 13 V-J model.

On this clonotype: The antigen remains unidentified.

RNA transcripts provided the source from which TCR beta CDR3 regions were amplified. The HTBI primer set was used in a first-round RT-PCR of the TCR CDR3. In TCRdb, the multiplex PCR reads were re-called with MiXCR into one record per CDR3 protein. The sample carries roughly 500,000 distinct CDR3 sequences, 35% to 55% recorded once. Per the germline V gene, CDR1 is ENHRY and CDR2 is SYGVKD. The CDR3 is 13 amino acids. Exclusion followed for patients with uncontrolled infection, other autoimmune disease, pregnancy or lactation. The diagnostic basis comprised clinical symptoms, serum thyroxine and TRAb, thyroid ultrasound and orbital computed tomography.

The TCR was taken from an adult woman with Graves' disease, either hyperthyroidism or ophthalmopathy (not recorded which). V gene TRBV10-3 combines with J gene TRBJ2-7; the D gene could be TRBD1 or TRBD2 (8 bases each). Sequenced input: peripheral blood or thyroid tissue (not recorded which). In DNA form, the CDR3 reads TGTGCACACGGGGGGGGACAGGCCTACGAGCAGTACTTC. As protein: CAHGGGQAYEQYF.